Listed below are T cell receptor beta chains from one sample, sequenced in a study of blood T cell repertoires in COVID-19. Here immunoSEQ multiplex PCR was the method, and the copy in TCRdb shows in-frame clones only, minus some. The data contain under 300,000 clones, around 86% of them singletons. The sample was peripheral blood. These receptors were obtained from a woman in her sixties or seventies with active or convalescent COVID-19. The CDR3 runs from the conserved cysteine through the conserved F or W. Fields, in order: J gene, clone size, V gene, D gene, CDR3 protein, CDR3 DNA. A D gene is named only where the DNA matches it firmly. Size tells how often a clone was seen (once, few, many) or the class of an expanded clone, and some rows leave it out.

TRBJ1-1 | NA | TRBV13 | NA | CASSYQVGDMNTEAFF | TGTGCCAGCAGCTACCAGGTAGGGGACATGAACACTGAAGCTTTCTTT
TRBJ2-3 | NA | TRBV6-5 | NA | CAFEDFNTDTQYF | TGTGCCTTTGAAGACTTCAACACAGATACGCAGTATTTT
TRBJ1-3 | NA | TRBV7-2 | NA | CASSPVTGRTGNTIYF | TGTGCCAGCAGCCCCGTAACAGGGAGAACTGGAAACACCATATATTTT
TRBJ1-1 | once | TRBV28 | NA | CATIDPRGTEAFF | TGTGCCACCATAGACCCTCGGGGCACTGAAGCTTTCTTT
TRBJ1-4 | NA | TRBV11-2 | NA | CATGHLAEKLFF | TGTGCCACCGGACATCTTGCAGAAAAACTGTTTTTT
TRBJ1-2 | NA | TRBV5-1 | NA | CASSLGGNGYTF | TGCGCCAGCAGCTTGGGCGGAAATGGCTACACCTTC
TRBJ2-5 | once | TRBV7-9 | NA | CASSSPTGPQETQYF | TGTGCCAGCAGCTCCCCAACAGGACCTCAAGAGACCCAGTACTTC
TRBJ2-7 | NA | TRBV10-3 | TRBD1 | CAISKTGLLYEQYF | TGTGCCATCAGTAAGACAGGGCTTCTCTACGAGCAGTACTTC
TRBJ1-5 | NA | TRBV24-1 | TRBD1 | CATSDPQGDQPQHF | TGTGCCACCAGTGATCCACAGGGGGATCAGCCCCAGCATTTT
TRBJ1-5 | NA | TRBV6-5 | NA | CASSTTGSQPQHF | TGTGCCAGCAGTACTACAGGGAGTCAGCCCCAGCATTTT
TRBJ2-7 | NA | TRBV2 | NA | CASSDMTGDYEQYF | TGTGCCAGCAGTGACATGACAGGAGACTACGAGCAGTACTTC
TRBJ1-2 | NA | TRBV18 | NA | CASSPRAGYGYTF | TGTGCCAGCTCACCCCGGGCGGGATATGGCTACACCTTC
TRBJ1-4 | NA | TRBV7-9 | NA | CASSLASGVKSEKLFF | TGTGCCAGCAGCTTAGCTTCGGGGGTGAAAAGTGAAAAACTGTTTTTT
TRBJ2-1 | NA | TRBV7-2 | TRBD2 | CASRTGGVVYNEQFF | TGTGCCAGCAGAACGGGGGGGGTGGTTTACAATGAGCAGTTCTTC
TRBJ1-4 | NA | TRBV9 | TRBD1 | CASSGPGTASQKLFF | TGTGCCAGCAGCGGCCCCGGGACAGCTAGTCAAAAACTGTTTTTT
TRBJ1-2 | NA | TRBV5-1 | NA | CASSSPGEAHSYTF | TGCGCCAGCAGCTCCCCAGGGGAAGCCCACAGCTACACCTTC
TRBJ1-1 | NA | TRBV7-9 | NA | CASSLRTGSRTEAFF | TGTGCCAGCAGCTTGAGAACAGGGAGCCGCACTGAAGCTTTCTTT
TRBJ2-7 | NA | TRBV10-1 | NA | CASSETTGSEQYF | TGCGCCAGCAGTGAAACTACGGGTTCCGAGCAGTACTTC
TRBJ1-1 | NA | TRBV10-3 | NA | CAISGDTLNTEAFF | TGTGCCATCAGTGGGGACACGTTGAACACTGAAGCTTTCTTT
TRBJ2-2 | NA | TRBV18 | NA | CASSRGMTGELFF | TGTGCCAGCTCAAGGGGGATGACCGGGGAGCTGTTTTTT
TRBJ1-6 | NA | TRBV19 | NA | CATKEGGRNSPLHF | TGTGCCACCAAGGAGGGGGGGCGAAATTCACCCCTCCACTTT
TRBJ2-3 | once | TRBV6-5 | NA | CASMRERAYTDTQYF | TGTGCCAGCATGCGAGAGCGGGCATACACAGATACGCAGTATTTT
TRBJ1-2 | NA | TRBV4-1 | NA | CASSQEFTWDMDYGYTF | TGCGCCAGCAGCCAAGAGTTTACTTGGGACATGGACTATGGCTACACCTTC
TRBJ2-1 | NA | TRBV4-3 | NA | CASSRSTGRVQFF | TGCGCCAGCAGCCGATCCACAGGGCGCGTGCAGTTCTTC
TRBJ1-2 | NA | TRBV5-1 | TRBD1 | CASSLAGGGGYGYTF | TGCGCCAGCAGCTTGGCCGGAGGGGGCGGCTATGGCTACACCTTC
TRBJ2-7 | NA | TRBV24-1 | NA | CATSGGYEQYF | TGTGCCACCAGTGGCGGCTACGAGCAGTACTTC
TRBJ2-2 | NA | TRBV18 | TRBD1 | CASSPMGTVNTGELFF | TGTGCCAGCTCACCTATGGGGACAGTGAACACCGGGGAGCTGTTTTTT
TRBJ2-1 | once | TRBV15 | NA | CATSRSETGYNEQFF | TGTGCCACCAGCAGATCTGAAACAGGCTACAATGAGCAGTTCTTC
TRBJ1-4 | NA | TRBV6-5 | TRBD1 | CASSPRTGLNEKLFF | TGTGCCAGCAGTCCTCGGACAGGGCTTAATGAAAAACTGTTTTTT
TRBJ1-5 | NA | TRBV9 | TRBD1 | CASSVGGTGGQPQHF | TGTGCCAGCAGCGTAGGGGGGACAGGGGGCCAGCCCCAGCATTTT
TRBJ1-2 | NA | TRBV7-8 | TRBD1 | CASRSDRGEIYTF | TGTGCCAGCAGATCGGACAGGGGAGAGATCTACACCTTC